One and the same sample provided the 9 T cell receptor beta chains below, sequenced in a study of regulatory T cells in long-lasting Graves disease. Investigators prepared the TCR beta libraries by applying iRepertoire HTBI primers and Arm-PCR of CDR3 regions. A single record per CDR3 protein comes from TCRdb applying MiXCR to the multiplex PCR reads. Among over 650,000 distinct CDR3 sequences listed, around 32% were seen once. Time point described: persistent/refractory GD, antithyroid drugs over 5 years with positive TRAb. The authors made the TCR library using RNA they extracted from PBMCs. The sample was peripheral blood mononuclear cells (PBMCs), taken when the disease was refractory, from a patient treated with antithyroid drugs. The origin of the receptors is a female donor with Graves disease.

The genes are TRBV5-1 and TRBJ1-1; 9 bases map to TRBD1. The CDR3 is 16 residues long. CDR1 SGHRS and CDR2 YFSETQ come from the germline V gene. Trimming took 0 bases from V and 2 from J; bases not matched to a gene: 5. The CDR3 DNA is TGCGCCAGCAGCTTGGGAGGGGACAGGGCAAACACTGAAGCTTTCTTT. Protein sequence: CASSLGGDRANTEAFF.

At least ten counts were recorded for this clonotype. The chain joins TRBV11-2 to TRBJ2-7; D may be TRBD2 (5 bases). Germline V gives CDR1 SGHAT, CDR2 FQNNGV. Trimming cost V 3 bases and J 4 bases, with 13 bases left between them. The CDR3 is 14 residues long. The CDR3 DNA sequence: TGTGCCAGCAGCTTGAGCGGCGCTCAGTACGAGCAGTACTTC. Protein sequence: CASSLSGAQYEQYF. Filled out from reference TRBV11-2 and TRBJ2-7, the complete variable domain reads EAGVAQSPRYKIIEKRQSVAFWCNPISGHATLYWYQQILGQGPKLLIQFQNNGVVDDSQLPKDRFSAERLKGVDSTLKIQPAKLEDSAVYLCASSLSGAQYEQYFGPGTRLTVT.

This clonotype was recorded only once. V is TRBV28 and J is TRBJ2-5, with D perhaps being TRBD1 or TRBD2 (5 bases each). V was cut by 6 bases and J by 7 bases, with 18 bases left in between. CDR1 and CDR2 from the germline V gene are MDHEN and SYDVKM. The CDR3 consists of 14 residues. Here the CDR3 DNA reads TGTGCCAGCAGCCGGGGCAGGGTCTTAGGGACCCAGTACTTC. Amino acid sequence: CASSRGRVLGTQYF. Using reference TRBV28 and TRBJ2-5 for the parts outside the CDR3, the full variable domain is DVKVTQSSRYLVKRTGEKVFLECVQDMDHENMFWYRQDPGLGLRLIYFSYDVKMKEKGDIPEGYSVSREKKERFSLILESASTNQTSMYLCASSRGRVLGTQYFGPGTRLLVL.

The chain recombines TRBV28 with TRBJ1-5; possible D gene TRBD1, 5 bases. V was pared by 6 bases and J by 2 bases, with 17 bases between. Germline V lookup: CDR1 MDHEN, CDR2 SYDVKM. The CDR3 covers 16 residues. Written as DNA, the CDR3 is TGTGCCAGCAGGGTGGGTTCGGGGGTAGGCAATCAGCCCCAGCATTTT. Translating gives CASRVGSGVGNQPQHF.

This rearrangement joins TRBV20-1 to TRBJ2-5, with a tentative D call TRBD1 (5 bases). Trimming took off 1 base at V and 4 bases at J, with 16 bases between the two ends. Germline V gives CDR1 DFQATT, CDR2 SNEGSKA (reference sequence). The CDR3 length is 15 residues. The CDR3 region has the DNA TGCAGTGCTAGAGTGGCAGGGTGGCAAACAGAGACCCAGTACTTC. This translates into CSARVAGWQTETQYF.

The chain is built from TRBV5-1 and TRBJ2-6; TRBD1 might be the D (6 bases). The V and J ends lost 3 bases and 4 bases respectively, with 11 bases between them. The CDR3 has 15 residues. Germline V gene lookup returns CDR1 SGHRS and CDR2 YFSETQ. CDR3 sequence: CASSWGHSGANVLTF. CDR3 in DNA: TGCGCCAGCAGCTGGGGACACTCCGGGGCCAACGTCCTGACTTTC.

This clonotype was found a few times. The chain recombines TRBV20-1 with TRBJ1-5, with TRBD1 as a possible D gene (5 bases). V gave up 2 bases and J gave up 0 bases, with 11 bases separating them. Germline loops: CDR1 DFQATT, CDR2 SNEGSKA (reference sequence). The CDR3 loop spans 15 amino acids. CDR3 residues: CSARPGDYSNQPQHF. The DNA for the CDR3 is TGCAGTGCTAGACCGGGGGATTATAGCAATCAGCCCCAGCATTTT.

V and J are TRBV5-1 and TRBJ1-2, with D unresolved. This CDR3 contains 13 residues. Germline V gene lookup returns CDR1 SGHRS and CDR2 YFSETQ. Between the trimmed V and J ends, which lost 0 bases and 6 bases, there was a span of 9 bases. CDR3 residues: CASSLADTDGYTF. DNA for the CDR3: TGCGCCAGCAGCTTGGCAGACACGGATGGCTACACCTTC. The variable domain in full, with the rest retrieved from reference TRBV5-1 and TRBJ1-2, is KAGVTQTPRYLIKTRGQQVTLSCSPISGHRSVSWYQQTPGQGLQFLFEYFSETQRNKGNFPGRFSGRQFSNSRSEMNVSTLELGDSALYLCASSLADTDGYTFGSGTRLTVV.

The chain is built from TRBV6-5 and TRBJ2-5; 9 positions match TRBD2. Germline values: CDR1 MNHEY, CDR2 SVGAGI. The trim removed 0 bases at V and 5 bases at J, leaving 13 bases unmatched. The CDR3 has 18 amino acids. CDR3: CASSYSLSAGGSRETQYF. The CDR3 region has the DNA TGTGCCAGCAGTTACTCTTTGTCGGCGGGAGGGAGTCGGGAGACCCAGTACTTC.